A single sample is the source of the 6 T cell receptor beta chains below, sequenced in a study of blood T cell repertoires in COVID-19. TCRdb keeps only in-frame clones here, not all; method: immunoSEQ multiplex PCR. This table holds a few hundred thousand clones, just over 85% found once. Sequencing input: PBMCs or T cells enriched from blood (not recorded which). These receptors all stem from a woman in her forties with acute COVID-19.

The V and J genes are TRBV7-2 and TRBJ2-7; TRBD1 agrees at 12 bases. Germline V gives CDR1 SGHTA, CDR2 FQGNSA. V lost 5 bases and J lost 7; bases outside the gene matches: 9. The CDR3 is made up of 15 amino acids. CDR3 sequence: CASSPWDRGPQEQYF. The CDR3, as DNA: TGTGCCAGCAGCCCGTGGGACAGGGGGCCTCAGGAGCAGTACTTC.

The J gene is TRBJ2-3, the V gene TRBV7-2; D may be TRBD2 (6 bases). The length of the CDR3 is 14 residues. With 3 bases removed from V and 3 bases from J, the gap between germline ends came to 10 bases. Looked up from germline, CDR1 is SGHTA and CDR2 is FQGNSA. The CDR3 nucleotides read TGTGCCAGCAGCTTCTGGGGACTTACAGATACGCAGTATTTT. Translation gives CASSFWGLTDTQYF.

The chain recombines TRBV28 with TRBJ2-1; 7 nucleotides align to TRBD1. Germline V gene data show CDR1 as MDHEN and CDR2 as SYDVKM. With 8 bases clipped from V and 2 bases from J, the junction kept 9 bases outside the gene matches. CDR3 length equals 15 residues. CDR3 protein: CASPPPGQTYNEQFF. In DNA, the CDR3 is TGTGCCAGCCCCCCCCCGGGACAGACCTACAATGAGCAGTTCTTC.

V usage is TRBV10-3 and J usage is TRBJ1-2; D is ambiguous. The germline gives CDR1 ENHRY, CDR2 SYGVKD. The CDR3 totals 14 residues. Trimming took off 0 bases at V and 2 bases at J, with 7 bases between the two ends. This chain's CDR3 is CAISESRQNYGYTF. The CDR3 bases are TGTGCCATCAGTGAGTCTAGACAAAACTATGGCTACACCTTC.

This chain connects TRBV11-3 to TRBJ2-3; possibly TRBD2 for D (5 bases). CDR1 is SGHNT and CDR2 is YENEEA in the germline V gene. The CDR3 consists of 17 residues. V was cut by 5 bases and J by 2 bases, with 20 bases left in between. The chain's CDR3 is CASSPGSDSGSTDTQYF. DNA for the CDR3: TGTGCCAGCAGCCCCGGTAGTGATTCGGGGTCCACAGATACGCAGTATTTT.

This chain uses TRBV28 with TRBJ2-1; the match to TRBD2 covers 8 bases. Per germline, CDR1 MDHEN and CDR2 SYDVKM. Losses at the gene ends were 6 bases for V and 4 bases for J; bases not matched to a gene: 11. The CDR3 is 16 amino acids. The CDR3 is CASSTSGTSRYNEQFF. The CDR3 DNA sequence: TGTGCCAGCAGCACTTCCGGGACTAGTAGGTACAATGAGCAGTTCTTC.